The 29 T cell receptor beta chains below come from one sample, sequenced in a study of cytomegalovirus exposure and HLA in healthy donors (dated 2017 in TCRdb). Library preparation was by the immunoSEQ multiplex PCR assay. The multiplex PCR relied on a mix of 60 forward primers for TCR Vbeta segments and 13 reverse primers for TCR Jbeta segments. Sourced from immuneACCESS, this table was stored by TCRdb with only in-frame sequences that have V and J called. A share of the clones is absent; for the studies checked, an unresolved V gene accounts for under half, and the remainder has no known explanation. A total of around 170,000 clones appear in this sample, roughly 80% of them only once. The ten largest clones take up approximately 6.3% of the sample. Sequences were obtained from PBMCs. Receptors originate from a man aged 35-49 years in good health and CMV-seropositive.

The V gene is TRBV4-3, the J gene TRBJ1-3, with D unclear. Trimming pared 0 bases from V and 0 bases from J, leaving 6 bases between. The CDR3 covers 15 residues. Per the germline V gene, CDR1 is LGHNA and CDR2 is YSLEER. The CDR3 here is CASSQDGSSGNTIYF. CDR3 nucleotide sequence: TGCGCCAGCAGCCAAGATGGGAGCTCTGGAAACACCATATATTTT.

As concerns this clone: Mismatch with germline at one junction end may stem from a read error. The chain has TRBV7-9 and TRBJ2-3; 11 bases fit TRBD2. This CDR3 region has 12 residues. Germline V gene lookup returns CDR1 SEHNR and CDR2 FQNEAQ (reference sequence). CDR3 in DNA: TGTTCCAGCAGCACGGGACTAGCGGCGCAGTATTTT. Translation gives CSSSTGLAAQYF.

This chain connects TRBV9 to TRBJ2-2, with 7 bases identical to TRBD1. This CDR3 contains 15 residues. Germline V gene lookup returns CDR1 SGDLS and CDR2 YYNGEE. V shed 0 bases and J 5 bases; nucleotides not matched to a gene: 4. CDR3 DNA: TGTGCCAGCAGCGTAGGGATGACAGGGACCGGGGAGCTGTTTTTT. Translated, it gives CASSVGMTGTGELFF.

The sample holds a few counts of this clone. The V call is TRBV9, the J call TRBJ2-3; D gene uncertain. Trimming shortened V by 6 bases and J by 1 base, and 12 bases separated the two germline ends. CDR3 length equals 14 residues. The germline gives CDR1 SGDLS, CDR2 YYNGEE. In DNA form, the CDR3 reads TGTGCCAGCACCTCTGGAGTACGCACAGATACGCAGTATTTT. Its protein is CASTSGVRTDTQYF.

The CDR3 protein is CASSAPGGRGTEAFF. In DNA form, the CDR3 reads TGTGCCAGCAGCGCGCCGGGGGGGCGTGGAACTGAAGCTTTCTTT. The V gene is TRBV13, the J gene TRBJ1-1; D may be TRBD1 (6 bases). Germline V gives CDR1 PRHDT, CDR2 FYEKMQ (reference sequence). The CDR3 consists of 15 residues. Trimming removed 5 bases from V and 5 bases from J, with 18 bases in between. Full variable domain (missing parts from reference TRBV13 and TRBJ1-1): AAGVIQSPRHLIKEKRETATLKCYPIPRHDTVYWYQQGPGQDPQFLISFYEKMQSDKGSIPDRFSAQQFSDYHSELNMSSLELGDSALYFCASSAPGGRGTEAFFGQGTRLTVV.

The J gene is TRBJ2-7, the V gene TRBV2; weak D call: TRBD1 (6 bases). The CDR3 extends over 15 amino acids. V shed 0 bases and J shed 1 base, with 10 bases lying between them. Germline V CDR1 and CDR2: SNHLY, FYNNEI. The CDR3, as DNA: TGTGCCAGCAGTGAAGCGGCAGGGGTGTCCTACGAGCAGTACTTC. It specifies CASSEAAGVSYEQYF.

This chain connects TRBV7-6 to TRBJ1-5, with D possibly being TRBD1 (5 bases). The CDR3 loop spans 14 amino acids. The germline gives CDR1 SGHVS, CDR2 FNYEAQ. V gave up 5 bases and J gave up 2 bases, with 10 bases separating them. DNA for the CDR3: TGTGCCAGCAGCGCCCAAGGGGGCAATCAGCCCCAGCATTTT. It codes for CASSAQGGNQPQHF.

This clone turned up a few times. The chain carries TRBV30 and TRBJ2-1, with D unresolved. CDR1 is GTSNPN and CDR2 is SVGIG in the germline V gene (reference sequence). V was cut by 3 bases and J by 5 bases, with 11 bases left in between. The CDR3 has 13 residues. The CDR3 DNA reads TGTGCCTGGAGCGACACAGTTGACAATGAGCAGTTCTTC. Amino acids: CAWSDTVDNEQFF. The full variable domain, rest sourced from reference TRBV30 and TRBJ2-1, is SQTIHQWPATLVQPVGSPLSLECTVEGTSNPNLYWYRQAAGRGLQLLFYSVGIGQISSEVPQNLSASRPQDRQFILSSKKLLLSDSGFYLCAWSDTVDNEQFFGPGTRLTVL.

The chain combines TRBV7-3 with TRBJ2-3; a possible D gene is TRBD2 (6 bases). Germline CDR1 SGHTA, CDR2 FQGTGA. Between the trimmed V and J ends, which lost 0 bases and 1 base, there was a span of 8 bases. The length of the CDR3 is 15 residues. This CDR3 is CASSLTAGRTDTQYF. The CDR3 DNA follows: TGTGCCAGCAGCTTAACGGCGGGGCGCACAGATACGCAGTATTTT.

J is TRBJ1-3 and V is TRBV19; 7 bases fit TRBD1. The germline V gene has CDR1 LNHDA and CDR2 SQIVND (reference sequence). This CDR3 contains 17 residues. The V and J ends lost 1 base and 4 bases, in that order; junction bases with no gene match: 10. The CDR3 DNA sequence: TGTGCCAGTAGTATAGCGGGGACAGTTTTTTCCGGAAACACCATATATTTT. This encodes CASSIAGTVFSGNTIYF.

This chain joins TRBV19 and TRBJ2-7; D is perhaps TRBD2 (5 bases). Per germline, CDR1 LNHDA and CDR2 SQIVND (reference sequence). Trimming pared 6 bases from V and 6 bases from J, leaving 12 bases between. The CDR3 is 12 amino acids. The CDR3 DNA reads TGTGCCAGTAGGACCCATCGGGGCGAGCAGTACTTC. Protein: CASRTHRGEQYF.

V usage is TRBV11-2 and J usage is TRBJ2-7, with D tentatively TRBD1 (6 bases). Germline lookup yields CDR1 SGHAT and CDR2 FQNNGV. CDR3 length: 13 residues. V lost 4 bases to trimming and J lost 6 bases, with 13 bases between them. CDR3 sequence reads: CASSSEQGSEQYF. The CDR3 region has the DNA TGTGCCAGCAGCTCCGAACAGGGCTCCGAGCAGTACTTC.

The V and J genes are TRBV7-2 and TRBJ2-7; perhaps TRBD1 as D (6 bases). Germline CDR1 and CDR2: SGHTA and FQGNSA. Trimming removed 1 base from V and 6 bases from J, with 19 bases in between. The CDR3 has 16 residues. The CDR3 spells CASSLVAQGPYREQYF. The CDR3 nucleotides read TGTGCCAGCAGCTTAGTGGCGCAGGGGCCCTATCGCGAGCAGTACTTC.

Here the CDR3 reads CASSLALEGTYSGNTIYF. In nucleotides, the CDR3 is TGTGCCAGCAGCTTAGCGCTGGAGGGGACCTACTCTGGAAACACCATATATTTT. The chain carries TRBV7-6 and TRBJ1-3; possible D gene TRBD1, 5 bases. V lost 0 bases, J lost 0 bases, and 15 bases lay in between. The CDR3 contains 18 residues. Germline CDR1 SGHVS, CDR2 FNYEAQ.

The chain couples TRBV6-5 to TRBJ1-2; D not resolved. Trimming took 0 bases from V and 0 from J, leaving 5 bases between them. From germline, CDR1 is MNHEY and CDR2 SVGAGI. CDR3 length: 14 residues. CDR3 in DNA: TGTGCCAGCAGTTACTCTTCGGCTAACTATGGCTACACCTTC. Translation: CASSYSSANYGYTF.

This chain links TRBV11-3 with TRBJ2-2, with 12 bases that match TRBD2. CDR1 and CDR2 from the germline V gene are SGHNT and YENEEA. The CDR3 totals 18 residues. V lost 4 bases to trimming and J lost 6 bases; unmatched junction nucleotides: 12. The CDR3 loop reads CASSSTRLAGGRSGELFF. As DNA, the CDR3 is TGTGCCAGCAGCTCCACCCGGCTAGCGGGGGGGCGTTCCGGGGAGCTGTTTTTT.

This chain uses TRBV7-9 with TRBJ2-5; D is possibly TRBD2 (6 bases). V lost 3 bases, J lost 3 bases, and 8 bases lay in between. Germline lookup yields CDR1 SEHNR and CDR2 FQNEAQ (reference sequence). This CDR3 region has 13 residues. The CDR3 sequence is CASSFGGEETQYF. DNA for the CDR3: TGTGCCAGCAGCTTTGGCGGGGAAGAGACCCAGTACTTC.

This chain links TRBV18 with TRBJ1-2; TRBD1 agrees at 10 bases. The V segment lost 3 bases and the J segment 7 bases; nucleotides outside the gene matches: 8. The germline CDR1 and CDR2 sequences are KGHSH and LQKENI. The CDR3 totals 15 residues. The CDR3 DNA sequence: TGTGCCAGCTCACCGCAGGACAGGGGGGGTTTTGGCTACACCTTC. Residues: CASSPQDRGGFGYTF. The full variable domain, with the rest looked up from reference TRBV18 and TRBJ1-2, is NAGVMQNPRHLVRRRGQEARLRCSPMKGHSHVYWYRQLPEEGLKFMVYLQKENIIDESGMPKERFSAEFPKEGPSILRIQQVVRGDSAAYFCASSPQDRGGFGYTFGSGTRLTVV.

This rearrangement joins TRBV29-1 to TRBJ2-1; perhaps TRBD2 as D (6 bases). V lost 3 bases and J lost 8, with 8 bases in between. CDR3 length equals 11 residues. Per the germline V gene, CDR1 is SQVTM and CDR2 is ANQGSEA. The CDR3, as DNA: TGCAGCGTTGAGCGACTAGATGAGCAGTTCTTC. It is translated as CSVERLDEQFF.

The rearrangement links TRBV18 to TRBJ2-5, with D possibly TRBD2 on 5 matching bases. The CDR3 is made up of 14 amino acids. Trimming removed 3 bases at V and 1 base at J, with 9 bases between. Germline V CDR1 and CDR2: KGHSH, LQKENI. The CDR3 nucleotides are TGTGCCAGCTCACCGGAGGACGTCCAAGAGACCCAGTACTTC. This codes for CASSPEDVQETQYF. Drawing the rest from reference TRBV18 and TRBJ2-5, the complete variable domain is NAGVMQNPRHLVRRRGQEARLRCSPMKGHSHVYWYRQLPEEGLKFMVYLQKENIIDESGMPKERFSAEFPKEGPSILRIQQVVRGDSAAYFCASSPEDVQETQYFGPGTRLLVL.

The CDR3 bases are TGTGCCAGTAGTATGGACAGATCCTCCTACAATGAGCAGTTCTTC. It encodes CASSMDRSSYNEQFF. The J gene is TRBJ2-1, the V gene TRBV19; the D gene is possibly TRBD1 (6 bases). There are 15 residues in the CDR3. Germline V gives CDR1 LNHDA, CDR2 SQIVND (reference sequence). Deletions cut 3 bases from V and 0 bases from J, with 9 bases between.

The V call is TRBV15, the J call TRBJ2-1, with TRBD2 matching 9 bases. The J segment lost 7 bases and the V segment lost 0 bases, leaving 13 bases of the junction unmatched. Looked up from germline, CDR1 is LNHNV and CDR2 is YYDKDF (reference sequence). The CDR3 has 18 amino acids. The CDR3 DNA is TGTGCCACCAGCAGAGATAGTCTAGGGCGGGGGGGCCGGAATGAGCAGTTCTTC. Its protein is CATSRDSLGRGGRNEQFF. Combining the CDR3 with reference TRBV15 and TRBJ2-1 gives the whole variable domain DAMVIQNPRYQVTQFGKPVTLSCSQTLNHNVMYWYQQKSSQAPKLLFHYYDKDFNNEADTPDNFQSRRPNTSFCFLDIRSPGLGDTAMYLCATSRDSLGRGGRNEQFFGPGTRLTVL.

Only one count was recorded for this clone. The chain links TRBV4-3 to TRBJ2-2, with D tentatively TRBD2 (5 bases). With 1 base removed from V and 3 bases from J, the gap between germline ends came to 9 bases. Germline CDR1 is LGHNA and CDR2 is YSLEER. This CDR3 has 15 amino acids. CDR3 DNA: TGCGCCAGCAGCCAAGTGCGGCGGGACACCGGGGAGCTGTTTTTT. Its protein is CASSQVRRDTGELFF.

The V gene is TRBV6-5, the J gene TRBJ2-4; 12 bases fit TRBD2. V trimming: 6 bases; J trimming: 7 bases; junction bases outside the gene matches: 4. The CDR3 has 14 amino acids. Germline CDR1 is MNHEY and CDR2 is SVGAGI. The CDR3 here is CASSTSGGRNIQYF. The CDR3 region has the DNA TGTGCCAGCAGCACTAGCGGGGGGCGTAACATTCAGTACTTC.

V and J are TRBV7-8 and TRBJ2-3; TRBD2 aligns across 8 bases. CDR1 SGHVS and CDR2 FQNEAQ come from the germline V gene. Germline trimming cut 9 bases from V and 5 bases from J; bases unmatched to any gene: 16. The CDR3 contains 16 residues. The CDR3 nucleotides read TGTGCCAGTAGGCAGCCTCGGGGGGGGGCCGTAGATACGCAGTATTTT. This gives the protein CASRQPRGGAVDTQYF.

This chain links TRBV27 with TRBJ1-1; 10 bases are a match to TRBD1. After removal of 2 bases from V and 4 bases from J, the junction contained 1 base not matched to a gene. CDR3 length equals 14 residues. Germline V lookup: CDR1 MNHEY, CDR2 SMNVEV (reference sequence). For the CDR3, the DNA is TGTGCCAGCAGTTTAGACAGGGGGCTCACTGAAGCTTTCTTT. Its protein is CASSLDRGLTEAFF.

The chain links TRBV6-1 to TRBJ2-3; 10 bases align to TRBD2. The CDR3 has 19 amino acids. From germline, CDR1 is MNHNS and CDR2 SASEGT. V gave up 0 bases and J gave up 2 bases; unmatched junction bases: 11. The CDR3 protein is CASSEARASSGGPTDTQYF. Here the CDR3 DNA reads TGTGCCAGCAGTGAAGCGAGGGCGTCTAGCGGGGGCCCCACAGATACGCAGTATTTT.

This clone was seen only once. The V and J genes are TRBV7-2 and TRBJ1-5; 10 bases align to TRBD1. Looked up from germline, CDR1 is SGHTA and CDR2 is FQGNSA. The V and J ends lost 3 bases and 2 bases, in that order; junction bases with no gene match: 13. The CDR3 extends over 19 amino acids. CDR3 in amino acids: CASSFIGTGALSRNQPQHF. The CDR3 region has the DNA TGTGCCAGCAGCTTCATTGGGACAGGGGCTTTATCACGCAATCAGCCCCAGCATTTT.

The J gene is TRBJ2-7, the V gene TRBV7-9; 9 nucleotides agree with TRBD2. Trimming took 1 base from V and 6 from J; bases not matched to a gene: 4. The CDR3 loop spans 14 amino acids. The V gene's germline CDR1 is SEHNR and CDR2 FQNEAQ (reference sequence). This CDR3 reads CASSLGGGGLEQYF. For the CDR3, the DNA is TGTGCCAGCAGCTTAGGCGGGGGGGGCCTCGAGCAGTACTTC.